The 10 T cell receptor beta chains below were found in one sample sequenced in a study of glioma-infiltrating T cells after dendritic cell vaccination. Libraries were prepared by immunoSEQ multiplex PCR; TCRdb keeps only in-frame clonotypes and omits some of them. The sample carries about 92,000 clones, 85% to 90% recorded once. Material: blood, obtained before dendritic cell vaccination. The receptors shown here come from a human donor with glioblastoma.

V usage is TRBV9 and J usage is TRBJ1-2, with 10 bases that match TRBD1. Germline V gene sequence: CDR1 SGDLS, CDR2 YYNGEE. The J segment lost 3 bases and the V segment lost 2 bases, leaving 7 bases of the junction unmatched. The CDR3 has 16 amino acids. Here the CDR3 reads CASSVPQTGGDYGYTF. As DNA, the CDR3 is TGTGCCAGCAGCGTCCCACAGACAGGGGGCGACTATGGCTACACCTTC.

The chain has TRBV14 and TRBJ1-2; 7 bases are a match to TRBD1. This CDR3 contains 14 residues. Germline V gene lookup returns CDR1 SGHDN and CDR2 FVKESK. J gave up 1 base and V 5 bases, and 4 bases lay outside the gene matches. This CDR3 reads CASSWTGYNYGYTF. The CDR3 region has the DNA TGTGCCAGCAGCTGGACAGGATATAACTATGGCTACACCTTC.

This chain uses TRBV5-6 with TRBJ1-1; TRBD1 might be the D (6 bases). The V gene's germline CDR1 is SGHDT and CDR2 YYEEEE. V was pared by 4 bases and J by 5 bases, with 18 bases between. This CDR3 region has 15 residues. The CDR3 DNA reads TGTGCCAGCAGCAACCTTCACAGGGCCCTTACTGAAGCTTTCTTT. Protein sequence: CASSNLHRALTEAFF.

The rearrangement links TRBV19 to TRBJ2-1; 8 bases map to TRBD2. Germline V gene lookup returns CDR1 LNHDA and CDR2 SQIVND (reference sequence). CDR3 size: 14 residues. With V trimmed by 1 base and J by 8 bases, 4 bases remained unmatched. The CDR3 DNA follows: TGTGCCAGTAGTATAGTTGAGACTAGCGATGAGCAGTTCTTC. Its translation: CASSIVETSDEQFF.

The V call is TRBV19, the J call TRBJ1-4, with D possibly matching TRBD1 (5 bases). This CDR3 is 15 amino acids long. V was clipped by 1 base and J by 3 bases, with 9 bases between them. Germline CDR1 and CDR2: LNHDA and SQIVND (reference sequence). The DNA for the CDR3 is TGTGCCAGTAGTATAGGTACAGGAGCTAATGAAAAACTGTTTTTT. Its protein is CASSIGTGANEKLFF.

The rearrangement links TRBV7-2 to TRBJ2-1; TRBD1 matches 9 bases. The CDR3 is made up of 16 amino acids. J was trimmed by 3 bases and V by 5 bases; bases with no gene match: 8. Germline assignment: CDR1 SGHTA and CDR2 FQGNSA. Here the CDR3 reads CASSNPTGGIYNEQFF. DNA of the CDR3: TGTGCCAGCAGCAACCCGACAGGGGGGATCTACAATGAGCAGTTCTTC.

CDR3 sequence (DNA): TGTGCCAGCAGCGACGGACAGGGTTCCTACGAGCAGTACTTC. Translated, it gives CASSDGQGSYEQYF. The gene calls are TRBV11-3 and TRBJ2-7, with 8 bases lining up with TRBD1. V was pared by 5 bases and J by 1 base, with 4 bases of the junction left unmatched. The CDR3 covers 14 residues. Germline CDR1 and CDR2: SGHNT and YENEEA.

The chain has TRBV28 and TRBJ1-5, with 8 bases lining up with TRBD1. Germline CDR1 MDHEN, CDR2 SYDVKM. This CDR3 is built from 15 residues. Losses at the gene ends were 6 bases for V and 7 bases for J; bases not matched to a gene: 11. CDR3 sequence (DNA): TGTGCCAGCAGATTTCCGGGACAGGTCTTACAGCCCCAGCATTTT. This gives the protein CASRFPGQVLQPQHF.

The chain carries TRBV7-3 and TRBJ1-3, with TRBD1 identical over 10 bases. The CDR3 consists of 18 residues. Germline loops: CDR1 SGHTA, CDR2 FQGTGA. Trimming at V came to 4 bases and at J to 0 bases, leaving 9 bases not matched to a gene. DNA for the CDR3: TGTGCCAGCAGCTCGGACAGGGGGGCCATACCCTCTGGAAACACCATATATTTT. Translated: CASSSDRGAIPSGNTIYF.

The V gene is TRBV25-1, the J gene TRBJ1-1; D uncertain. The CDR3 sequence is 11 residues long. V lost 7 bases and J 7 bases, leaving 10 bases between the germline ends. The germline gives CDR1 MGHDK, CDR2 SYGVNS. CDR3 loop: CASTARDEAFF. The CDR3 bases are TGTGCCAGCACGGCACGGGATGAAGCTTTCTTT.